The 25 T cell receptor beta chains below all came from one sample that was sequenced in a study of T cells and Merkel cell carcinoma outcomes. Repertoires were generated with immunoSEQ multiplex PCR, while TCRdb's copy carries only in-frame clones and drops some. The table shows around 3,000 clones, with nearly 80% occurring only once. Sequencing was carried out using tumor tissue from Merkel cell carcinoma. These receptors all stem from a human donor with Merkel cell carcinoma.

The CDR3 DNA follows: TGTGCCAGCAGTGCCACCGGGACAGGTCCTGGCGAGCAGTACTTC. Its translation is CASSATGTGPGEQYF. The chain couples TRBV6-1 to TRBJ2-7, with 8 bases fitting TRBD1. CDR3 length: 15 residues. Trimming cost V 4 bases and J 6 bases; bases outside gene matches: 11. CDR1 MNHNS and CDR2 SASEGT come from the germline V gene.

The chain is built from TRBV4-2 and TRBJ1-5; no clear D. CDR1 and CDR2 (germline): LGHNA, YNFKEQ. The CDR3 is 17 amino acids. With 4 bases removed from V and 3 bases from J, the gap between germline ends came to 19 bases. Here the CDR3 reads CASSPSHLSQPNQPQHF. The CDR3 region has the DNA TGTGCCAGCAGCCCCTCCCACTTATCCCAGCCCAATCAGCCCCAGCATTTT.

This chain connects TRBV9 to TRBJ1-2; D ambiguous. CDR3 size: 11 residues. Germline V gene data show CDR1 as SGDLS and CDR2 as YYNGEE. Trimming took 3 bases from V and 8 from J, leaving 8 bases between them. CDR3 residues: CASSGIPGYTF. The CDR3 DNA reads as TGTGCCAGCAGCGGCATTCCAGGCTACACCTTC.

This clone was recorded a few times. The CDR3 DNA sequence: TGTGCCAGCAGGGGAATCGGGGACGAGCAGTACTTC. Protein sequence: CASRGIGDEQYF. This sequence joins TRBV2 and TRBJ2-7; tentative D call: TRBD2 (5 bases). V was cut by 6 bases and J by 5 bases, with 11 bases left in between. The CDR3 loop spans 12 amino acids. Germline CDR1 SNHLY, CDR2 FYNNEI.

This sequence joins TRBV28 and TRBJ2-3; 8 bases align to TRBD2. CDR1 and CDR2 from the germline V gene are MDHEN and SYDVKM. The J segment lost 4 bases and the V segment lost 5 bases, leaving 8 bases of the junction unmatched. The CDR3 consists of 15 residues. CDR3 region: CASSIGGAAADTQYF. CDR3 sequence (DNA): TGTGCCAGCAGTATCGGGGGGGCGGCGGCAGATACGCAGTATTTT.

The chain has TRBV27 and TRBJ2-1; 8 bases line up with TRBD1. J gave up 0 bases and V 5 bases, and 12 bases lay outside the gene matches. Germline values: CDR1 MNHEY, CDR2 SMNVEV (reference sequence). The CDR3 has 18 amino acids. CDR3 coding DNA: TGTGCCAGCAGTCGCTTACAGGGGGTCAGGGTCTCCTACAATGAGCAGTTCTTC. Protein sequence: CASSRLQGVRVSYNEQFF.

This rearrangement joins TRBV28 to TRBJ1-2; D not resolved. Trimming removed 6 bases at V and 4 bases at J, with 12 bases between. Germline CDR1 reads MDHEN; CDR2 reads SYDVKM. CDR3 length: 13 amino acids. The CDR3 loop is CASSTRQSYGYTF. CDR3 DNA: TGTGCCAGCAGCACCAGACAAAGCTATGGCTACACCTTC.

The J gene is TRBJ1-4, the V gene TRBV29-1; D unresolved. There are 13 residues in the CDR3. CDR1 and CDR2 (germline): SQVTM, ANQGSEA. The ends were cut back, 3 bases at V and 10 bases at J, with 15 bases in the middle. The CDR3 protein is CSVETQGSRKLFF. Written as DNA, the CDR3 is TGCAGCGTTGAGACCCAAGGCTCTCGAAAACTGTTTTTT. The full variable domain, its missing parts supplied by reference TRBV29-1 and TRBJ1-4, is SAVISQKPSRDICQRGTSLTIQCQVDSQVTMMFWYRQQPGQSLTLIATANQGSEATYESGFVIDKFPISRPNLTFSTLTVSNMSPEDSSIYLCSVETQGSRKLFFGSGTQLSVL.

The V call is TRBV27, the J call TRBJ1-5; D gene ambiguous. The V end lost 3 bases, the J end lost 7 bases, and 10 bases lay between the germline ends. There are 13 residues in the CDR3. Germline lookup yields CDR1 MNHEY and CDR2 SMNVEV (reference sequence). The CDR3 here is CASSFRSRQPQHF. The CDR3 DNA sequence: TGTGCCAGCAGTTTTCGTTCCCGCCAGCCCCAGCATTTT.

V and J are TRBV5-5 and TRBJ2-5, with D perhaps given as TRBD1 or TRBD2 (5 bases each). Germline loops: CDR1 SGHKS, CDR2 YYEKEE (reference sequence). The V end was cut by 5 bases, the J end by 6 bases, with 23 bases between. CDR3 length: 16 residues. The DNA for the CDR3 is TGTGCCAGCAGGCCATCCGGGACCGGAACAACAAAGACCCAGTACTTC. Residues: CASRPSGTGTTKTQYF.

The V call is TRBV20-1, the J call TRBJ1-2; 9 positions match TRBD1. This CDR3 is 11 amino acids long. The germline CDR1 and CDR2 sequences are DFQATT and SNEGSKA (reference sequence). The V segment lost 6 bases and the J segment 8 bases; nucleotides outside the gene matches: 4. CDR3 sequence reads: CSARTGEGYTF. The DNA of the CDR3 is TGCAGTGCAAGGACAGGGGAGGGCTACACCTTC.

This clone was observed once. The chain combines TRBV7-6 with TRBJ1-6; D uncertain. There are 15 residues in the CDR3. Germline V gives CDR1 SGHVS, CDR2 FNYEAQ. Trimming stripped 5 bases from V and 7 bases from J, with 15 bases between. CDR3 DNA: TGTGCCAGCAGCGCGGACCTAAGGGAGAATTCACCCCTCCACTTT. Protein: CASSADLRENSPLHF. Using reference TRBV7-6 and TRBJ1-6 for the parts outside the CDR3, the full variable domain is GAGVSQSPRYKVTKRGQDVALRCDPISGHVSLYWYRQALGQGPEFLTYFNYEAQQDKSGLPNDRFSAERPEGSISTLTIQRTEQRDSAMYRCASSADLRENSPLHFGNGTRLTVT.

The chain is built from TRBV19 and TRBJ1-2; D remains ambiguous. The CDR3 has 16 residues. Germline V lookup: CDR1 LNHDA, CDR2 SQIVND (reference sequence). Trimming stripped 5 bases from V and 5 bases from J, with 21 bases between. The CDR3 protein is CASSASAVGLTYGYTF. Written as DNA, the CDR3 is TGTGCCAGTAGTGCCTCCGCCGTAGGCCTAACATATGGCTACACCTTC.

J is TRBJ2-7 and V is TRBV28; D perhaps matches TRBD1 (6 bases). Per the germline V gene, CDR1 is MDHEN and CDR2 is SYDVKM. This CDR3 contains 15 residues. Trimming cost V 5 bases and J 6 bases, with 20 bases left between them. DNA for the CDR3: TGTGCCAGCAGTCCCGGCAAGACAGGATCCCGCGAGCAGTACTTC. Translated, it gives CASSPGKTGSREQYF.

In its sample, this clone was seen once. The chain employs TRBV6-5 and TRBJ2-3; 7 bases are shared with TRBD1. Germline V gene data show CDR1 as MNHEY and CDR2 as SVGAGI. CDR3 size: 14 residues. V was clipped by 9 bases and J by 4 bases; unmatched bases: 10. CDR3 region: CASNPRGPPDTQYF. The CDR3 DNA is TGTGCCAGTAACCCGAGGGGGCCCCCAGATACGCAGTATTTT.

The chain links TRBV7-9 to TRBJ1-1, with D perhaps matching TRBD1 (5 bases). Trimming cost V 6 bases and J 4 bases, with 12 bases left between them. Germline values: CDR1 SEHNR, CDR2 FQNEAQ (reference sequence). This CDR3 region has 13 residues. CDR3 sequence: CASRDGGGTEAFF. The CDR3 nucleotides read TGTGCCAGCAGAGACGGGGGGGGCACTGAAGCTTTCTTT.

The chain employs TRBV6-5 and TRBJ1-3, with D perhaps TRBD1 (6 bases). CDR3 length: 14 amino acids. With 6 bases removed from V and 3 bases from J, the gap between germline ends came to 12 bases. The germline CDR1 and CDR2 sequences are MNHEY and SVGAGI. The CDR3 nucleotides are TGTGCCAGCAGGGGGGGGGCTGATGGAAACACCATATATTTT. Residues: CASRGGADGNTIYF.

The rearrangement uses TRBV29-1 and TRBJ2-3; D is uncertain. V lost 6 bases and J lost 1, with 11 bases in between. The CDR3 extends over 13 amino acids. The germline gives CDR1 SQVTM, CDR2 ANQGSEA. CDR3 amino acids: CSVQVGGTDTQYF. For the CDR3, the DNA is TGCAGCGTCCAGGTCGGCGGCACAGATACGCAGTATTTT.

The gene calls are TRBV15 and TRBJ1-5; D not resolved. Germline CDR1 is LNHNV and CDR2 is YYDKDF (reference sequence). The CDR3 contains 16 residues. V shed 0 bases and J shed 0 bases, with 9 bases lying between them. In DNA form, the CDR3 reads TGTGCCACCAGCAGAGATATCGTGGGTAGCAATCAGCCCCAGCATTTT. This codes for CATSRDIVGSNQPQHF.

The sample holds a few counts of this clone. The chain links TRBV4-1 to TRBJ2-1; 10 bases are shared with TRBD2. Trimming at V came to 2 bases and at J to 4 bases, leaving 2 bases not matched to a gene. CDR3 size: 15 residues. CDR1 is MGHRA, CDR2 YSYEKL, per germline. CDR3 residues: CASSQSLAGYNEQFF. The CDR3, as DNA: TGCGCCAGCAGCCAATCACTAGCGGGGTACAATGAGCAGTTCTTC.

This clone was picked up a small number of times. This chain's CDR3 is CASRRDGGAGNEQFF. DNA for the CDR3: TGTGCCAGCCGACGGGACGGGGGGGCCGGCAATGAGCAGTTCTTC. This rearrangement joins TRBV6-4 to TRBJ2-1; 8 nucleotides align to TRBD2. V was clipped by 8 bases and J by 6 bases; unmatched bases: 12. This CDR3 region has 15 residues. Germline assignment: CDR1 MRHNA and CDR2 SNTAGT.

The gene calls are TRBV10-3 and TRBJ1-2; 11 bases are a match to TRBD1. The V gene's germline CDR1 is ENHRY and CDR2 SYGVKD. CDR3 length: 17 amino acids. With V trimmed by 6 bases and J by 5 bases, 14 bases remained unmatched. The CDR3 coding sequence is TGTGCCATCAGAGGATCTGGTTCGGGACAGGGGGGGTATGGCTACACCTTC. Protein sequence: CAIRGSGSGQGGYGYTF.

Only a few counts were recorded for this clone. The V call is TRBV2, the J call TRBJ1-2, with 8 bases aligning to TRBD1. V lost 6 bases, J lost 4 bases, and 10 bases stayed unmatched. Germline V CDR1 and CDR2: SNHLY, FYNNEI. The CDR3 length is 15 residues. CDR3: CASRIKGQAPYGYTF. The CDR3, as DNA: TGTGCCAGCAGAATTAAGGGACAGGCCCCCTATGGCTACACCTTC.

The chain employs TRBV18 and TRBJ2-3; D gene ambiguous. CDR1 is KGHSH, CDR2 LQKENI, per germline. CDR3 size: 12 residues. V lost 3 bases and J lost 2, with 3 bases in between. The CDR3 region is CASSPTTDTQYF. CDR3 bases: TGTGCCAGCTCACCCACCACAGATACGCAGTATTTT.

CDR3 DNA: TGTGCCAGCAGTTTGGGCGGGGGGGTGCGTGAGCAGTTCTTC. Its translation: CASSLGGGVREQFF. The rearrangement joins TRBV27 to TRBJ2-1; 9 nucleotides match TRBD2. The germline gives CDR1 MNHEY, CDR2 SMNVEV (reference sequence). Trimming at V came to 3 bases and at J to 9 bases, leaving 6 bases not matched to a gene. The CDR3 consists of 14 residues.